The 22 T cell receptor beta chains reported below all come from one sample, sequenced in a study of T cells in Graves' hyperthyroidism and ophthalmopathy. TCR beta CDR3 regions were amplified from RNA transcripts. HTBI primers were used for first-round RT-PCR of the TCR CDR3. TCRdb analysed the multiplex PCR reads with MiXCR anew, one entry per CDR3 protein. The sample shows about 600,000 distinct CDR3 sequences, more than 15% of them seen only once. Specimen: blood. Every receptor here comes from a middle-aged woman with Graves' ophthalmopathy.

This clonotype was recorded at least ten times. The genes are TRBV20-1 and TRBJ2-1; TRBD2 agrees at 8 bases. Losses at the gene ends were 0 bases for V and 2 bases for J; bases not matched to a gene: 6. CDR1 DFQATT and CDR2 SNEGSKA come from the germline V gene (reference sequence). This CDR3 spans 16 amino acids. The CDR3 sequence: CSARDFRLAPYNEQFF. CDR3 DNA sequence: TGCAGTGCTAGAGACTTCAGACTAGCGCCCTACAATGAGCAGTTCTTC.

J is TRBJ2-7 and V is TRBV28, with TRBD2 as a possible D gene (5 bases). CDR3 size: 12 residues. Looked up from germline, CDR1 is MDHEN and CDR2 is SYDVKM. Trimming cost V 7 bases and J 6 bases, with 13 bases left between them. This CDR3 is CASKGLLGEQYF. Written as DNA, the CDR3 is TGTGCCAGCAAAGGACTGCTTGGCGAGCAGTACTTC.

The CDR3 DNA follows: TGTGCCAGCAGTTACTCTTCAGGGGTGAGGAACACTGAAGCTTTCTTT. Protein: CASSYSSGVRNTEAFF. The rearrangement joins TRBV6-5 to TRBJ1-1; D is possibly TRBD1 (6 bases). Trimming cost V 0 bases and J 1 base, with 12 bases left between them. The CDR3 extends over 16 amino acids. The V gene's germline CDR1 is MNHEY and CDR2 SVGAGI.

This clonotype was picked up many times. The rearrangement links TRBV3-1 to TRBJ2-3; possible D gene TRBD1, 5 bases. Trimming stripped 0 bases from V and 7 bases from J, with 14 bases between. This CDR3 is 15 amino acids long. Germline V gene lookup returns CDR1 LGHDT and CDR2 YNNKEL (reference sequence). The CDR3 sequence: CASSQDGALVNTQYF. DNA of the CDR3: TGTGCCAGCAGCCAAGATGGGGCACTCGTAAATACGCAGTATTTT.

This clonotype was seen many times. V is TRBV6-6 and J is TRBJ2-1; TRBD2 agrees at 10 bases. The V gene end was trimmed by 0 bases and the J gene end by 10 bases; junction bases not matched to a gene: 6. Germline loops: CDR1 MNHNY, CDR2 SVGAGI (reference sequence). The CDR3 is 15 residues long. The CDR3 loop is CASSYSGLAGEEQFF. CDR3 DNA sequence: TGTGCCAGCAGTTACTCAGGGCTAGCGGGAGAGGAGCAGTTCTTC.

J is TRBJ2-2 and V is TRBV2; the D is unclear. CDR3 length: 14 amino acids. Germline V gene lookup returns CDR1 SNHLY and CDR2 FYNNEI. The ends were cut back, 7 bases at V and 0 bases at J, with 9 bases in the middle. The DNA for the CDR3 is TGTGCCAGCAAGTATCAAACGAACACCGGGGAGCTGTTTTTT. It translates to CASKYQTNTGELFF.

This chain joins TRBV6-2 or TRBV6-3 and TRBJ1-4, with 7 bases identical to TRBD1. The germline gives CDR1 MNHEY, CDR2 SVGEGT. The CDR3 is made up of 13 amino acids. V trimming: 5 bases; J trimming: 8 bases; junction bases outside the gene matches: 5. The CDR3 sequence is CASSKGAEEKLFF. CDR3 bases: TGTGCCAGCAGTAAGGGGGCTGAGGAAAAACTGTTTTTT.

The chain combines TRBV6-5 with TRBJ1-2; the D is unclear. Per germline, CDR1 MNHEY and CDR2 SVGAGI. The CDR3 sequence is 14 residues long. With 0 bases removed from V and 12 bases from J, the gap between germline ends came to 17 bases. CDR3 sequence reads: CASSYSRQALGDTF. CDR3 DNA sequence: TGTGCCAGCAGTTACTCGAGACAAGCCCTGGGAGACACCTTC.

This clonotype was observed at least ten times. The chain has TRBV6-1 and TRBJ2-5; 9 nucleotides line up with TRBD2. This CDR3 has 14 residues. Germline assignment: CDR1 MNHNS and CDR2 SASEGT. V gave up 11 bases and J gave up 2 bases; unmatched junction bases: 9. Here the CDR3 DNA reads TGTGCCTCGTGGCGGACTAGCGTTCAAGAGACCCAGTACTTC. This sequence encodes CASWRTSVQETQYF.

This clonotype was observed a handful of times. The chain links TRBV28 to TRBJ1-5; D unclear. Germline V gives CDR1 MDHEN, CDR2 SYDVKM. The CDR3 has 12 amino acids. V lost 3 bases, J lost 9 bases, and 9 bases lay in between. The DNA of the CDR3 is TGTGCCAGCAGTTTGGGGAGATCGCCCCAGCATTTT. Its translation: CASSLGRSPQHF.

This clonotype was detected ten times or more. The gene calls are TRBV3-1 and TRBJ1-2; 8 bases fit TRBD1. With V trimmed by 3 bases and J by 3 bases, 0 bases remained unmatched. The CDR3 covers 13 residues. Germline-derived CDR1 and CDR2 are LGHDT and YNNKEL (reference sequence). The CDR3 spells CASSQTGDYGYTF. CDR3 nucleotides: TGTGCCAGCAGCCAGACAGGGGACTATGGCTACACCTTC. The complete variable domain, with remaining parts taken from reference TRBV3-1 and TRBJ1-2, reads DTAVSQTPKYLVTQMGNDKSIKCEQNLGHDTMYWYKQDSKKFLKIMFSYNNKELIINETVPNRFSPKSPDKAHLNLHINSLELGDSAVYFCASSQTGDYGYTFGSGTRLTVV.

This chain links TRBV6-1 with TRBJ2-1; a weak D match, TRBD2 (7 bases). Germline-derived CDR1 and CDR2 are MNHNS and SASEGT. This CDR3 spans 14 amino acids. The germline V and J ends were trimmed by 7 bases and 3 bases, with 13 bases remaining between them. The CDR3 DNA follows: TGTGCCAGCAAGAGGGGGGACTACTACAATGAGCAGTTCTTC. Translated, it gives CASKRGDYYNEQFF.

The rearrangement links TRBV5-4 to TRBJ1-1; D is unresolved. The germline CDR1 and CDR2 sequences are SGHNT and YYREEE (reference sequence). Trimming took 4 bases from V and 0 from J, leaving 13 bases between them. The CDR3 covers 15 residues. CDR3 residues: CASSQQQSMNTEAFF. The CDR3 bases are TGTGCCAGCAGCCAGCAGCAGAGCATGAACACTGAAGCTTTCTTT. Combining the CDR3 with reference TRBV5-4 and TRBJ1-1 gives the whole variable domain ETGVTQSPTHLIKTRGQQVTLRCSSQSGHNTVSWYQQALGQGPQFIFQYYREEENGRGNFPPRFSGLQFPNYSSELNVNALELDDSALYLCASSQQQSMNTEAFFGQGTRLTVV.

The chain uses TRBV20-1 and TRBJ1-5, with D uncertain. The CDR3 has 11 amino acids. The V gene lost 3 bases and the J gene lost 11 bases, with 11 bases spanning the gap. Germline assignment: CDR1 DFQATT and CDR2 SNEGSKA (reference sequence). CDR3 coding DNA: TGCAGTGCTAGGGGCTACGAGTCCCAGCATTTT. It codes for CSARGYESQHF.

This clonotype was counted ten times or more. The CDR3 DNA is TGTGCCAGCAGCTTAGCGCACCGGGCTAGCGGGAGGGCCGGAGGTAATGAGCAGTTCTTC. Encoded protein: CASSLAHRASGRAGGNEQFF. This chain connects TRBV7-9 to TRBJ2-1; TRBD2 agrees at 12 bases. The V gene's germline CDR1 is SEHNR and CDR2 FQNEAQ (reference sequence). CDR3 length: 20 residues. J gave up 7 bases and V 0 bases, and 16 bases lay outside the gene matches.

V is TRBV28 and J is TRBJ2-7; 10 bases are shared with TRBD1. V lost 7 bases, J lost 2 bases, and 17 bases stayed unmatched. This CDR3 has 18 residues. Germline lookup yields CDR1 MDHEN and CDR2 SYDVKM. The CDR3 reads CASTPPSQGQGSTYEQYF. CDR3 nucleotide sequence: TGTGCCAGCACCCCGCCATCCCAGGGACAGGGGAGTACCTACGAGCAGTACTTC.

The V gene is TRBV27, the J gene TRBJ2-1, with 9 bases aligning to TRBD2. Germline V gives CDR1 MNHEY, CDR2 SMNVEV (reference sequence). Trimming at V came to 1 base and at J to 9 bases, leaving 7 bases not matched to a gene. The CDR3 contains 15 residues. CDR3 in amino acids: CASSLWVAGASEQFF. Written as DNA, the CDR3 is TGTGCCAGCAGTTTATGGGTAGCGGGAGCTTCTGAGCAGTTCTTC.

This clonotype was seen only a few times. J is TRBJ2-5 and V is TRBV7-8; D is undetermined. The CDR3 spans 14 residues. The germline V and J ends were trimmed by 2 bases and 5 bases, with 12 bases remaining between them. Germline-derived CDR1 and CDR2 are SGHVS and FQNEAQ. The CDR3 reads CASSLFGASETQYF. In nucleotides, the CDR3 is TGTGCCAGCAGCTTATTTGGAGCTTCTGAGACCCAGTACTTC.

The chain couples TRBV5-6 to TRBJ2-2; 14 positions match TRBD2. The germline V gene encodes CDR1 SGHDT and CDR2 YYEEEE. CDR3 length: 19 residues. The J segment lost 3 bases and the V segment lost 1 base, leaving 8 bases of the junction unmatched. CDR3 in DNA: TGTGCCAGCAGCTTGTTGCTGACTAGCGGGAGGGGGTACACCGGGGAGCTGTTTTTT. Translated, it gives CASSLLLTSGRGYTGELFF.

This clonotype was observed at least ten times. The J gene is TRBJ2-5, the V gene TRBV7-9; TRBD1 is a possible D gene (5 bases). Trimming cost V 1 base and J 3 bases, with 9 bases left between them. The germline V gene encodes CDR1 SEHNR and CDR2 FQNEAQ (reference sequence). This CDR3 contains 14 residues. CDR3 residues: CASSLGTGKETQYF. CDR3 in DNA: TGTGCCAGCAGCTTAGGCACAGGAAAAGAGACCCAGTACTTC.

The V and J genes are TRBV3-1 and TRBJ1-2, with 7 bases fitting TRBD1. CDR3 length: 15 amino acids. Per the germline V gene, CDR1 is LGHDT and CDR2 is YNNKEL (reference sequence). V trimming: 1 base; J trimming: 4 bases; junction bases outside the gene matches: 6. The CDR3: CASSQGRDSGYGYTF. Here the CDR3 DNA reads TGTGCCAGCAGCCAAGGAAGGGACAGCGGCTATGGCTACACCTTC. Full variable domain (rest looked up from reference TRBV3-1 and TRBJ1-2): DTAVSQTPKYLVTQMGNDKSIKCEQNLGHDTMYWYKQDSKKFLKIMFSYNNKELIINETVPNRFSPKSPDKAHLNLHINSLELGDSAVYFCASSQGRDSGYGYTFGSGTRLTVV.

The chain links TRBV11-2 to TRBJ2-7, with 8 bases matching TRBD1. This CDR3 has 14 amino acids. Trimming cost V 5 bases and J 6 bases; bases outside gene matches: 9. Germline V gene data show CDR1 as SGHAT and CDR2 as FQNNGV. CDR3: CASSKWTGLGEQYF. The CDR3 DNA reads TGTGCCAGCAGCAAGTGGACAGGGCTCGGCGAGCAGTACTTC.